This entry describes one TCR beta chain. Its target antigen remains unknown. Base-call qualities are not available, and no considerably larger clone is one nucleotide away. Ficoll-Paque density gradient centrifugation was used to isolate PBMCs. Sequencing instrument: Illumina NovaSeq 6000. cDNA libraries for TCRalpha and TCRbeta were prepared by 5'RACE using constant-segment primers, with sample barcodes and unique molecular identifiers added. Trizol reagent was used to extract RNA from every sample. The libraries were amplified in two PCR steps, and the second step added a second sample barcode and Illumina TruSeq adapters. Libraries were sequenced on an Illumina NovaSeq with 2 x 150 bp paired-end reads. The study's processing was this. Demultiplexing of reads and collapsing into UMI-guided consensus sequences were performed with migec v1.2.7. With mixcr v2.1.11, UMI consensuses were aligned to TRA and TRB V and J templates and assembled into clonotypes. A clonotype was counted as expanded or contracted only when both edgeR and NoisET called the clonotype significant, with the noise models trained on biological replicates. For edgeR calls, a false discovery rate-adjusted p below 0.01 and a log2 fold-change threshold of 1 were applied. As an exploratory analysis of dynamics, PCA with hierarchical clustering was applied to max-normalized trajectories of the 1000 most abundant clonotypes. Each responding clone was given a CD4 or CD8 phenotype based on the CD4+ and CD8+ repertoires, which had been sequenced separately. Through fastp at Q25 and MiXCR, TCRdb rebuilt clones from the public reads, retaining in-frame beta chains. Merged by CDR3 protein, the rows form single entries marked with the most common genes and DNA. Clone size and V and J calls follow TCRdb, not the original study. The sample table shows about 620,000 distinct CDR3 sequences, and roughly 18% are seen once. The ten largest clonotypes hold 12% of the sample.

These data belong to a study of T-cell memory formation after mild COVID-19 (dated by TCRdb to the early 2020s). In terms of the full investigation: TCR sequence clusters from the two donors were largely donor specific. In a couple of donors, T-cell clones that expanded and contracted after mild COVID-19 were tracked by sequencing TCRalpha and TCRbeta repertoires over time. Two young, previously healthy adult volunteers, one female and one male, were included in the cohort.

From the cysteine through the phenylalanine, the CDR3 covers 13 amino acids. Only the CDR3 portion is preserved as DNA: 39 bases, with reading frame beginning at the first base. V lost 1 base and J lost 5 bases; the stretch between them is 11 bases long. The germline V gene (reference sequence) provides CDR1 GTSNPN and CDR2 SVGIG. Overall study results and their limits: Only two mild cases were covered in the study, and larger cohorts including severe cases with pre-infection samples were considered necessary. The second-wave clones that peaked on day 37 were not confirmed to be SARS-CoV-2 specific. From day 15 to 85, contracting clones showed balanced CD4/CD8 phenotypes, whereas a second wave of clones that expanded from day 15 to 37 leaned towards CD4+. Contracting CD4+ clones appeared mostly in the CM and EM memory subsets, whereas CD8+ clones were enriched in EMRA. Some responding clones were detected in pre-infection memory, suggesting pre-existing cross-reactive memory T cells joined the SARS-CoV-2 response.

The V gene is TRBV30 and the J gene is TRBJ1-2; there is no confident call for the D gene. The sequenced sample was PBMCs or a T cell subset sorted from them (not recorded which). This clonotype originated in an adult woman who had mild COVID-19 (a few samples of this study predate the infection). The sample titles of this study are shuffled in the database, so cell type and time point are left out; the donor was told from shared clones. The nucleotides read TGTGCCTGGAGTGCCCAATTCTCGTATGGCTACACCTTC. Translated, it gives CAWSAQFSYGYTF.